A selection of T cell receptor beta chains follows, all from one sample in a study of cytomegalovirus exposure and HLA in healthy donors. Assay: immunoSEQ multiplex PCR; the TCRdb copy retains only in-frame clones and omits some. The table shows 170,000 or so clones, with 70% to 85% occurring only once. Material: PBMCs. The receptors were sampled from a woman aged 25 to 39 in good health and CMV-seropositive. CDR3s include the opening cysteine and the closing phenylalanine or tryptophan. The D gene is left open where the match is weak. A clone size is listed for some rows: how often the clone was seen (once, few, many), or a class if it is expanded.

TRBV2	TRBD1	TRBJ2-7	NA	TGTGCCAGCAACTGGGACAGGTACTACGAGCAGTACTTC	CASNWDRYYEQYF
TRBV30	NA	TRBJ2-1	NA	TGTGCCTGGACCCCGAGGCGGGACCCGTCGACGGAGCAGTTCTTC	CAWTPRRDPSTEQFF
TRBV4-1	TRBD2	TRBJ2-1	NA	TGCGCCAGCAGCCAAGGAACCGGGACTAGACGTTACAATGAGCAGTTCTTC	CASSQGTGTRRYNEQFF
TRBV30	NA	TRBJ2-2	NA	TGTGCCGCGGACGAGGGGGTTGGCGGGGAGCTGTTTTTT	CAADEGVGGELFF
TRBV28	TRBD1	TRBJ2-4	NA	TGTGCCAGCAGTCGACCGACAGGGGGTATCAAAAACATTCAGTACTTC	CASSRPTGGIKNIQYF
TRBV28	NA	TRBJ2-7	NA	TGTGCCAGCCGGTTGAGCCAGGGGGGCGGTGGGTACTTC	CASRLSQGGGGYF
TRBV9	NA	TRBJ2-7	few	TGTGCCAGCAGCGTAGGCGGAGGGGTCTCCTACGAGCAGTACTTC	CASSVGGGVSYEQYF
TRBV19	TRBD1	TRBJ1-5	NA	TGTGCCAGTAGTGTATTAACAGGGGGCAATCAGCCCCAGCATTTT	CASSVLTGGNQPQHF
TRBV7-8	NA	TRBJ1-5	NA	TGTGCCAGCAGAGCGGAGACGGTTAATCAGCCCCAGCATTTT	CASRAETVNQPQHF
TRBV9	NA	TRBJ2-6	NA	TGTGCCAGCAGCCGTTCCTCTGGGGCCAACGTCCTGACTTTC	CASSRSSGANVLTF
TRBV27	NA	TRBJ1-2	NA	TGTGCCAGCAGTTTATTCCCCCCCCGGACAGCCTATGGCTACACCTTC	CASSLFPPRTAYGYTF
TRBV30	NA	TRBJ1-1	once	TGTGCCTGGAGTGGAGACAGCATTGTCGCTGAAGCTTTCTTT	CAWSGDSIVAEAFF
TRBV6-6	TRBD2	TRBJ2-7	NA	TGTGCCAGCATTGCAGCGGGATCCTACGAGCAGTACTTC	CASIAAGSYEQYF
TRBV6-1	NA	TRBJ1-1	NA	TGTGCCAGCAGTGTTACGAGAATCGCTGAAGCTTTCTTT	CASSVTRIAEAFF
TRBV20-1	TRBD1	TRBJ1-2	NA	TGCAGTGCCCCCCAGGGGGAATCTACCACCTTC	CSAPQGESTTF
TRBV11-2	TRBD2	TRBJ2-7	NA	TGTGCCAGCAGCTTAGCGACTAGCTGGAACGAGCAGTACTTC	CASSLATSWNEQYF
TRBV10-3	NA	TRBJ2-1	NA	TGTGCCATCGGGGCGAGGGGGTCGGAGCAGTTCTTC	CAIGARGSEQFF
TRBV5-5	TRBD2	TRBJ2-1	NA	TGTGCCAGCAGCTTGGGGGGACTATCGCGACGCAATGAGCAGTTCTTC	CASSLGGLSRRNEQFF
TRBV5-1	NA	TRBJ1-3	few	TGCGCCAGCATCGGGGGAGAAGGAAACACCATATATTTT	CASIGGEGNTIYF
TRBV27	NA	TRBJ1-5	many	TGTGCCAGCAGTTTAGGGCACCTTAGCAATCAGCCCCAGCATTTT	CASSLGHLSNQPQHF
TRBV2	TRBD1	TRBJ1-4	few	TGTGCCAGCAACCGGGACAGAGGACCAACTAATGAAAAACTGTTTTTT	CASNRDRGPTNEKLFF
TRBV9	NA	TRBJ1-3	NA	TGTGCCAGCAGCGGCGGAATCTCTGGAAACACCATATATTTT	CASSGGISGNTIYF
TRBV28	NA	TRBJ2-7	NA	TGTGCCAGCAGTTTACATGACAGAACCTCCTACGAGCAGTACTTC	CASSLHDRTSYEQYF
TRBV10-3	NA	TRBJ2-7	NA	TGTGCCATCAGTGAAAGACAGAGCTACGAGCAGTACTTC	CAISERQSYEQYF
TRBV27	TRBD1	TRBJ1-4	NA	TGTGCCAGCACTGGACAGGGTGATGAAAAACTGTTTTTT	CASTGQGDEKLFF
TRBV27	TRBD1	TRBJ2-1	NA	TGTGCCAGCAGTGCCTCAGGGGGTGCTTACAATGAGCAGTTCTTC	CASSASGGAYNEQFF
TRBV27	NA	TRBJ2-7	few	TGTGCCAGCAGTTTCGGGGGGCCTCACTACGAGCAGTACTTC	CASSFGGPHYEQYF
TRBV30	NA	TRBJ2-7	NA	TGTGCCTGGACTACGGGAGCGGACTACGAGCAGTACTTC	CAWTTGADYEQYF
TRBV15	NA	TRBJ1-2	NA	TGTGCCACCAGCAGAGATAGTGGCCTGGTGGAGGGCTACACCTTC	CATSRDSGLVEGYTF
TRBV4-1	NA	TRBJ2-1	NA	TGCGCCAGCAGCCAAGAAGCCGGGATAGGATCTATCTCCTACAATGAGCAGTTCTTC	CASSQEAGIGSISYNEQFF
TRBV5-1	TRBD1	TRBJ2-7	NA	TGCGCCAGCAGCCAACCCCGGACAGGGAACTACGAGCAGTACTTC	CASSQPRTGNYEQYF
TRBV6-6	NA	TRBJ1-1	NA	TGTGCCAGCAGCTCCCCCGGGGATTACCGTCAGGCTTTCTTT	CASSSPGDYRQAFF
TRBV9	NA	TRBJ2-7	NA	TGTGCCAGCAGCGTAGGGGGGGGTAGGACAGACTTACTCTTGTACTTC	CASSVGGGRTDLLLYF
TRBV11-3	TRBD1	TRBJ2-1	NA	TGTGCCAGCAGCTTAGGGACCCTCGGACAGGAGAATGAGCAGTTCTTC	CASSLGTLGQENEQFF
TRBV5-5	NA	TRBJ1-4	NA	TGTGCCAGCAGCCTACAGACGGCAACTAATGAAAAACTGTTTTTT	CASSLQTATNEKLFF
TRBV14	NA	TRBJ2-7	NA	TGTGCCAGCAGCCAAGGTTTACTAGCTTCCGAGCAGTACTTC	CASSQGLLASEQYF
TRBV7-9	TRBD2	TRBJ2-1	few	TGTGCCAGCAGCTCGTGGACTAGCGGGAGTAAGGATGAGCAGTTCTTC	CASSSWTSGSKDEQFF
TRBV9	TRBD1	TRBJ1-2	NA	TGTGCCAGCAGCGCCAGACAGGGTGGCGGCTATGGCTACACCTTC	CASSARQGGGYGYTF
TRBV27	TRBD1	TRBJ2-7	NA	TGTGCCAGCAGTTTCCGTGAACAGGGGGCACACGAGCAGTACTTC	CASSFREQGAHEQYF
TRBV5-1	NA	TRBJ2-7	few	TGCGCCAGCAGCTTGATTGGTAGCTACGAGCAGTACTTC	CASSLIGSYEQYF
TRBV18	NA	TRBJ2-3	once	TGTGCCAGCTCACCATTTACATCAGATACGCAGTATTTT	CASSPFTSDTQYF
TRBV6-5	TRBD2	TRBJ2-7	NA	TGTGCCAGCAGACTAGGACTAGACAACATCTACGAGCAGTACTTC	CASRLGLDNIYEQYF
TRBV7-9	NA	TRBJ1-6	NA	TGTGCCAGCAGCTTAGAGGGGGACTCACCCCTCCACTTT	CASSLEGDSPLHF
TRBV6-6	NA	TRBJ2-1	NA	TGTGCCAGCAGGAGGGACTCTCAGATTGAGCAGTTCTTC	CASRRDSQIEQFF
TRBV7-3	NA	TRBJ2-1	NA	TGTGCCAGCAGCCCAACTGCCGGGGTCAATGAGCAGTTCTTC	CASSPTAGVNEQFF